The present entry profiles one T cell receptor (beta chain) with its context. Germline is not matched at one junction end, which may reflect a read error. The data stem from a study of blood T cell repertoires in COVID-19. Whole-study context: T cells, B-cell-depleted T cells, or PBMCs provided the cDNA or gDNA that served as material.

Germline-derived CDR1 and CDR2 are GTSNPN and SVGIG (reference sequence). The CDR3 is made up of 14 amino acids. Participants were aged roughly 18 to 90 years, lived in around 22 US areas, and enrolled virtually. Cohort placement rested on clinical history that participants reported themselves. Original processing methods: How many nucleated cells were present was estimated from reference gene primer amplification. The data were produced by immunoSEQ multiplex PCR, yet TCRdb's version contains in-frame clones alone and is incomplete. The V and J calls and the clone size are those of that table, but D and trimming were determined from the DNA. Altogether under 250,000 clones are present, over 85% being singletons, with the ten largest covering roughly 4%.

The TCR sequence derives from a woman younger than 45 with acute COVID-19. The chain has TRBV30 and TRBJ1-6, with a possible D match to TRBD1 (6 bases). The sequenced sample consisted of PBMCs or T cells enriched from blood (not recorded which). This CDR3 is CAWSFNTGNSPLHF. CDR3 sequence (DNA): TGTGCCTGGAGTTTCAATACAGGGAATTCACCCCTCCATTTT.